A selection of T cell receptor beta chains follows, all from one sample in a study of blood T cell repertoires in COVID-19. The table came from immunoSEQ multiplex PCR; TCRdb's copy has only in-frame clones and leaves some out. The sample records 50,000 to 70,000 clones, over 75% being singletons. Material: peripheral blood. Receptors were obtained from a woman aged 80 or over with active COVID-19. Each CDR3 is given with its conserved first and last residue. A D gene is named only where the DNA matches it firmly. Not all rows give a size; the values are once, few, many and, for expanded clones, a class.

d_gene: TRBD2; j_gene: TRBJ2-5; v_gene: TRBV28; abundance: -; CDR3aa: CASRSDLAAKETQYF; CDR3nt: TGTGCCAGCAGGTCCGATCTAGCGGCAAAAGAGACCCAGTACTTC
d_gene: -; j_gene: TRBJ1-4; v_gene: TRBV28; abundance: -; CDR3aa: CASRAQGGEKLFF; CDR3nt: TGTGCCAGCAGAGCGCAGGGCGGCGAAAAACTGTTTTTT
d_gene: TRBD2; j_gene: TRBJ2-1; v_gene: TRBV20-1; abundance: -; CDR3aa: CSASRGGRNNEQFF; CDR3nt: TGCAGTGCTAGTCGGGGCGGGAGGAACAATGAGCAGTTCTTC
d_gene: -; j_gene: TRBJ2-7; v_gene: TRBV3-1/TRBV3-2; abundance: once; CDR3aa: CASRGAADSYEQYF; CDR3nt: TGTGCCAGCAGAGGGGCGGCCGATTCCTACGAGCAGTACTTC
d_gene: TRBD2; j_gene: TRBJ2-2; v_gene: TRBV7-2; abundance: once; CDR3aa: CASSFTLAGGAGELFF; CDR3nt: TGTGCCAGCAGCTTCACACTAGCGGGAGGGGCCGGGGAGCTGTTTTTT
d_gene: -; j_gene: TRBJ1-3; v_gene: TRBV12-3/TRBV12-4; abundance: -; CDR3aa: CASSPLAGNTIYF; CDR3nt: TGTGCCAGCAGCCCCTTAGCAGGAAACACCATATATTTT
d_gene: -; j_gene: TRBJ2-3; v_gene: TRBV5-8; abundance: -; CDR3aa: CASSRFGDTQYF; CDR3nt: TGTGCCAGCAGCCGGTTTGGAGATACGCAGTATTTT
d_gene: TRBD2; j_gene: TRBJ2-5; v_gene: TRBV5-1; abundance: -; CDR3aa: CASSRRGSGEETQYF; CDR3nt: TGCGCCAGCAGCCGGCGCGGGAGCGGGGAAGAGACCCAGTACTTC
d_gene: TRBD2; j_gene: TRBJ2-3; v_gene: TRBV4-1; abundance: -; CDR3aa: CASSLSTGTSGSTDTQYF; CDR3nt: TGCGCCAGCAGCCTATCAACCGGGACTAGCGGGTCCACAGATACGCAGTATTTT
d_gene: -; j_gene: TRBJ2-1; v_gene: TRBV27; abundance: -; CDR3aa: CASSPLVPNEQFF; CDR3nt: TGTGCCAGCAGTCCGCTAGTCCCGAATGAGCAGTTCTTC
d_gene: -; j_gene: TRBJ2-5; v_gene: TRBV2; abundance: -; CDR3aa: CASAGSQETQYF; CDR3nt: TGTGCCAGCGCCGGGTCACAAGAGACCCAGTACTTC
d_gene: -; j_gene: TRBJ2-3; v_gene: TRBV7-2; abundance: -; CDR3aa: CASRSGVDTQYF; CDR3nt: TGTGCCAGCAGATCAGGGGTCGATACGCAGTATTTT
d_gene: -; j_gene: TRBJ1-5; v_gene: TRBV10-1; abundance: -; CDR3aa: CASSESRGIGQPQHF; CDR3nt: TGCGCCAGCAGTGAGTCAAGGGGAATTGGACAGCCCCAGCATTTT
d_gene: -; j_gene: TRBJ1-5; v_gene: TRBV30; abundance: -; CDR3aa: CAWSKEFPQPQHF; CDR3nt: TGTGCCTGGAGTAAGGAGTTTCCTCAGCCCCAGCATTTT
d_gene: -; j_gene: TRBJ2-2; v_gene: TRBV9; abundance: -; CDR3aa: CASSPLPYLNTGELFF; CDR3nt: TGTGCCAGCAGCCCCCTCCCCTACCTGAACACCGGGGAGCTGTTTTTT
d_gene: TRBD1; j_gene: TRBJ2-3; v_gene: TRBV7-9; abundance: -; CDR3aa: CASSIRPGGGTDTQYF; CDR3nt: TGTGCCAGCAGCATAAGGCCAGGGGGAGGCACAGATACGCAGTATTTT
d_gene: TRBD1; j_gene: TRBJ1-1; v_gene: TRBV19; abundance: -; CDR3aa: CASSVGQGILDTEAFF; CDR3nt: TGTGCCAGTAGTGTCGGACAGGGGATTTTGGACACTGAAGCTTTCTTT
d_gene: TRBD1; j_gene: TRBJ2-3; v_gene: TRBV19; abundance: -; CDR3aa: CASSKSPGQGADTQYF; CDR3nt: TGTGCCAGTAGCAAATCGCCGGGACAGGGGGCAGATACGCAGTATTTT
d_gene: -; j_gene: TRBJ2-5; v_gene: TRBV2; abundance: -; CDR3aa: CASSEYRAGSETQYF; CDR3nt: TGTGCCAGCAGTGAGTACAGGGCAGGTTCGGAGACCCAGTACTTC
d_gene: -; j_gene: TRBJ1-5; v_gene: TRBV4-1; abundance: -; CDR3aa: CASSLARGGSNQPQHF; CDR3nt: TGCGCCAGCAGCCTGGCCCGTGGGGGGAGCAATCAGCCCCAGCATTTT
d_gene: -; j_gene: TRBJ1-5; v_gene: TRBV2; abundance: -; CDR3aa: CASSGGRNQPQHF; CDR3nt: TGTGCCAGCAGTGGTGGCCGCAATCAGCCCCAGCATTTT
d_gene: -; j_gene: TRBJ1-6; v_gene: TRBV3-1/TRBV3-2; abundance: -; CDR3aa: CASSRTAGARSPLHF; CDR3nt: TGTGCCAGCAGCCGGACTGCTGGAGCACGGTCACCCCTCCACTTT